This T cell receptor beta chain was identified in a study of blood T cell repertoires in COVID-19. Study context: The study drew acute and convalescent COVID-19 samples from the United States, Italy and Spain. In each case, the material was cDNA or gDNA derived from T cells, B-cell-depleted T cells, or PBMCs.

Authors' methods: For nucleated cells, counts were estimated from reference gene primer amplification. Sequencing was performed with immunoSEQ multiplex PCR; in TCRdb, only in-frame clones are kept and a portion is missing. That table furnishes V, J and clone size, whereas the DNA furnished D and trimming. The table has about 300,000 clones, 88% seen once; the top ten hold 5.5% to 8%. V was trimmed by 3 bases and J by 3 bases, leaving 18 bases between them. The CDR3 extends over 16 amino acids. This sequence joins TRBV23-1 and TRBJ2-7; D might be TRBD1 (6 bases). TRBV23-1 is an ORF for which the function is uncertain. Sequenced material: peripheral blood. The sequence was obtained from a woman in her 30s who had recovered from COVID-19. The CDR3: CASSQPEPGHIYEQYF. DNA for the CDR3: TGCGCCAGCAGTCAGCCGGAACCGGGACACATCTACGAGCAGTACTTC.